This T cell receptor (beta chain) was recovered during a study of CD4 T cells in relation to SARS-CoV-2 and coronaviruses (dated by TCRdb to the early 2020s). In the study overall: In the ViraFEST assay, PBMCs were cultured with antigen for nine to ten days, after which TCR beta CDR3s were sequenced to identify clonal expansions specific to the antigen. At the level of individual TCR clonotypes, the study measured memory CD4+ T cell crossreactivity between SARS-CoV-2 spike protein and common cold coronavirus spike proteins. The approximately 12 convalescent patients included 8 males and 4 females; two subjects were Hispanic. Patient-derived lymphoblastoid cell lines were used to map the HLA restriction of shared crossreactive spike epitopes. Samples from a few pre-COVID donors and the naive versus memory experiments were sequenced with the Adaptive Biotechnologies TCR-sequencing kit; other data were Illumina-based. Expansion assays from other donors in the study were sequenced with a different, Illumina-based TCR-beta assay. Across all 12 patients in the full convalescent cohort, ages ranged from roughly 21 to 75 years, with a median of 38. Broad study findings and their caveats: Sequencing of naive versus memory cells indicated that the assay detects memory recall responses, not primary responses primed during culture. Crossreactivity analysis was centred on spike protein, so crossreactivity against other viral proteins was not assessed. Small numbers of patients and of tested TCRs were a limitation of the study. Around three fifths of donors had memory CD4+ clonotypes that crossrecognized SARS-CoV-2 and at least one common cold coronavirus spike. Pre-pandemic and post-infection samples were not both contributed by any donor, so tracing of the source of pre-existing responses was limited. Significantly weaker SARS-CoV-2-driven expansion was shown by crossreactive clones than by monoreactive clones, consistent with antigenic imprinting.

To separate naive from memory CD4+ T cells, cryopreserved PBMCs first underwent CD4 enrichment and then EasySep naive CD4+ T cell enrichment. Sorted naive or memory CD4+ T cells (about 9.2 x 10^4) were cultured 1:1 with T cell-depleted PBMCs and CEF peptides for 10 to 11 days. Triplicate replicate wells were generally used for each peptide culture condition. Ficoll-Paque PLUS gradient centrifugation was used to isolate PBMCs from either whole blood or leukapheresis product. The PBMCs went either fresh into the expansion assay or into cryopreservation at -140 degrees C. The QIAamp Micro DNA Kit was used to extract genomic DNA from the CD4+ T cells. On this clone itself: This clone's antigen is unknown. No much larger clone exists at a distance of one base, and base qualities are not known.

CDR1 LGHNA and CDR2 YNFKEQ are derived from the germline V gene. The V and J ends are trimmed by 2 bases and 1 base, leaving 9 bases between them. The CDR3 numbers 16 residues from cysteine through phenylalanine. Kept here is only the CDR3 DNA, which spans 48 bases and is read in frame from base 1. Survey-level immunoSEQ TCR-beta sequencing was performed on DNA from CEF-cultured naive and memory CD4+ T cells. The study's own analysis went as follows. During preprocessing, nonproductive sequences were removed, as were CDR3s that did not start with C, did not end with F or W, or were shorter than 7 amino acids. The MANAFEST web app identified antigen-specific clonotypes based on expansion compared with the reference and other culture wells. A clone counted as positive if significantly expanded in 2 of 3 replicate wells versus the reference culture at FDR below 0.05. Positive clones also required significant expansion versus all other tandem wells and an odds ratio above 5. Cultured and uncultured naive and memory CD4+ repertoires were searched for previously identified spike- and CEF-reactive CDR3s. After three terminal residues were trimmed from each end, CDR3 homology was quantified as pairwise Levenshtein distance using the stringdist R package. TCRdb provides this immuneACCESS table in a form limited to in-frame rearrangements. Some clones are lacking; in checked studies, under half of them reflect an unresolved V gene, and why the rest are absent is not known. That table furnishes V, J and clone size, whereas the DNA furnished D and trimming. For this sample there are about 34,000 clones; roughly 82% appear just once. The biggest ten clones account for roughly 3.2% of the sample.

The chain is encoded by TRBV4-2 joined to TRBJ2-6; TRBD1 is possibly the D segment (6 matching bases). The sequence derives from an adult with COVID-19. Material for sequencing was memory CD4+ T cells from PBMCs, cultured in vitro. The cell subset or site label on this specimen signifies: memory (non-naive) CD4+ T cells. The nucleotides read TGTGCCAGCAGCCAAAACAGGGATTCTGGGGCCAACGTCCTGACTTTC. Its amino acids are CASSQNRDSGANVLTF.